The 16 T cell receptor beta chains reported below all come from one sample, sequenced in a study of cytomegalovirus exposure and HLA in healthy donors. Both 60 Vbeta primers and 13 Jbeta primers went into the PCR. Only in-frame clones appear in the TCRdb table, and some are missing; sequencing was by immunoSEQ multiplex PCR. The profile shows 65,000 to 75,000 clones, roughly 79% of them singletons. The specimen was PBMCs. These receptors were collected from a man aged 50 or older in good health and CMV-seronegative.

This chain joins TRBV19 and TRBJ1-5; the D is unclear. Deletions cut 0 bases from V and 4 bases from J, with 7 bases between. CDR1 and CDR2 (germline): LNHDA, SQIVND (reference sequence). The CDR3 totals 14 residues. The CDR3 sequence: CASSIDPKNQPQHF. In DNA, the CDR3 is TGTGCCAGTAGTATAGATCCCAAAAATCAGCCCCAGCATTTT.

The rearrangement links TRBV29-1 to TRBJ1-1, with a possible D match to TRBD1 (5 bases). The V end was cut by 5 bases, the J end by 6 bases, with 22 bases between. Germline CDR1 is SQVTM and CDR2 is ANQGSEA. The CDR3 has 15 residues. This CDR3 reads CSVPDQDSLIAEAFF. For the CDR3, the DNA is TGCAGCGTTCCCGACCAAGACAGTCTTATCGCTGAAGCTTTCTTT.

The chain joins TRBV10-3 to TRBJ2-7; the match to TRBD2 covers 7 bases. Germline-derived CDR1 and CDR2 are ENHRY and SYGVKD. J gave up 0 bases and V 10 bases, and 9 bases lay outside the gene matches. This CDR3 contains 14 residues. The CDR3 DNA follows: TGTGCCACCGGCGGGGGACTTAGCTCCTACGAGCAGTACTTC. It specifies CATGGGLSSYEQYF.

The chain employs TRBV5-1 and TRBJ1-1, with D possibly TRBD1 on 6 matching bases. V dropped 4 bases and J dropped 1 base, with 11 bases sitting between them. The CDR3 runs 14 residues. Germline-derived CDR1 and CDR2 are SGHRS and YFSETQ. The chain's CDR3 is CASSPGHTNTEAFF. DNA of the CDR3: TGCGCCAGCAGCCCGGGACATACGAACACTGAAGCTTTCTTT.

The J gene is TRBJ2-7, the V gene TRBV19; 13 bases map to TRBD2. Germline V gives CDR1 LNHDA, CDR2 SQIVND (reference sequence). V trimming: 4 bases; J trimming: 4 bases; junction bases outside the gene matches: 4. CDR3 size: 15 residues. The CDR3 DNA is TGTGCCAGTAGTACCGGGACTAGCGGGGTATACGAGCAGTACTTC. This sequence encodes CASSTGTSGVYEQYF.

The chain joins TRBV4-3 to TRBJ2-1; 8 bases line up with TRBD2. CDR1 and CDR2 (germline): LGHNA, YSLEER. This CDR3 has 18 residues. J lost 0 bases, V lost 0 bases, and 7 bases had no gene match. The CDR3 DNA sequence: TGCGCCAGCAGCCAAGATCCCGATAGCGGGAACTCCTACAATGAGCAGTTCTTC. Protein: CASSQDPDSGNSYNEQFF.

Only one count was recorded for this clone. The V call is TRBV12-5, the J call TRBJ2-5, with D uncertain. Germline values: CDR1 LGHNT, CDR2 FRNRAP. V lost 2 bases to trimming and J lost 7 bases, with 8 bases between them. This CDR3 contains 12 residues. DNA of the CDR3: TGTGCTAGTGGTTTGCTTACGGGGACCCAGTACTTC. Amino acids: CASGLLTGTQYF. Together with reference TRBV12-5 and TRBJ2-5, the CDR3 gives the full variable domain: DARVTQTPRHKVTEMGQEVTMRCQPILGHNTVFWYRQTMMQGLELLAYFRNRAPLDDSGMPKDRFSAEMPDATLATLKIQPSEPRDSAVYFCASGLLTGTQYFGPGTRLLVL.

CDR3 coding DNA: TGCGCCAGCAGCCCAAGGAGGGATGGGGCCAACGTCCTGACTTTC. The encoded protein is CASSPRRDGANVLTF. This chain connects TRBV5-1 to TRBJ2-6; maybe TRBD2 (6 bases). This CDR3 comprises 15 residues. The V end was cut by 4 bases, the J end by 3 bases, with 11 bases between. Germline V gene sequence: CDR1 SGHRS, CDR2 YFSETQ.

The V gene is TRBV27, the J gene TRBJ1-2; D might be TRBD1 (6 bases). Trimming left V 8 bases short and J 8 bases short, with 15 bases between. The CDR3 runs to 12 residues. Germline V CDR1 and CDR2: MNHEY, SMNVEV (reference sequence). The CDR3 spells CASGRGAEGYTF. The DNA of the CDR3 is TGTGCCAGCGGGAGGGGGGCAGAGGGCTACACCTTC.

This clone has only a few counts. The chain has TRBV28 and TRBJ1-1; 7 bases line up with TRBD1. Trimming took 4 bases from V and 8 from J; bases not matched to a gene: 10. Germline V lookup: CDR1 MDHEN, CDR2 SYDVKM. This CDR3 spans 14 amino acids. CDR3 sequence (DNA): TGTGCCAGCAGTTCCGCAGGGGGAAAGTGGGAAGCTTTCTTT. Encoded protein: CASSSAGGKWEAFF.

This clone was recorded only once. CDR3 in DNA: TGTGCCAGCAGCTTGGGGGGCCGCAGCTCCTACGAGCAGTACTTC. Translated, it gives CASSLGGRSSYEQYF. The gene calls are TRBV5-4 and TRBJ2-7; tentatively, D is TRBD1 (5 bases). Trimming removed 0 bases at V and 0 bases at J, with 10 bases between. The length of the CDR3 is 15 residues. Germline CDR1 and CDR2: SGHNT and YYREEE (reference sequence). The complete variable domain, with remaining parts taken from reference TRBV5-4 and TRBJ2-7, reads ETGVTQSPTHLIKTRGQQVTLRCSSQSGHNTVSWYQQALGQGPQFIFQYYREEENGRGNFPPRFSGLQFPNYSSELNVNALELDDSALYLCASSLGGRSSYEQYFGPGTRLTVT.

About this clone: Mismatch with germline at one junction end may stem from a read error. This chain uses TRBV7-9 with TRBJ1-1; D possibly corresponds to TRBD1 (6 bases). The CDR3 covers 13 residues. Looked up from germline, CDR1 is SEHNR and CDR2 is FQNEAQ (reference sequence). The CDR3 DNA sequence: TGTTCCAGCAGCTTGATGGGAGGGGGGGAGGCTTTCTTT. Its translation: CSSSLMGGGEAFF.

The gene calls are TRBV5-1 and TRBJ2-7; TRBD2 agrees at 7 bases. Trimming removed 5 bases from V and 7 bases from J; junction bases left unmatched: 15. CDR3 size: 15 residues. Germline values: CDR1 SGHRS, CDR2 YFSETQ. DNA of the CDR3: TGCGCCAGCAGGCAGACCGTGGGCGGGAGTGGGGAGCAGTACTTC. As protein: CASRQTVGGSGEQYF. Looking up the rest from reference TRBV5-1 and TRBJ2-7 gives the full variable domain: KAGVTQTPRYLIKTRGQQVTLSCSPISGHRSVSWYQQTPGQGLQFLFEYFSETQRNKGNFPGRFSGRQFSNSRSEMNVSTLELGDSALYLCASRQTVGGSGEQYFGPGTRLTVT.

The chain joins TRBV30 to TRBJ2-5, with 9 bases that match TRBD2. The CDR3 totals 15 residues. Trimming took 3 bases from V and 5 from J; bases not matched to a gene: 10. Looked up from germline, CDR1 is GTSNPN and CDR2 is SVGIG (reference sequence). This chain's CDR3 is CAWSPPAGGRETQYF. The CDR3 region has the DNA TGTGCCTGGAGCCCCCCAGCGGGGGGCCGGGAGACCCAGTACTTC.

The chain is built from TRBV7-3 and TRBJ2-3; no definite D call. The CDR3 has 14 residues. V was clipped by 1 base and J by 4 bases, with 9 bases between them. The germline CDR1 and CDR2 sequences are SGHTA and FQGTGA. The CDR3 loop is CASSLIGMADTQYF. The CDR3 nucleotides read TGTGCCAGCAGCTTAATCGGTATGGCAGATACGCAGTATTTT.

This chain connects TRBV7-8 to TRBJ2-1, with a weak D call TRBD1 (6 bases). V was shortened by 1 base and J by 8 bases, with 12 bases between the two germline ends. The CDR3 runs 14 residues. From germline, CDR1 is SGHVS and CDR2 FQNEAQ. The CDR3 DNA follows: TGTGCCAGCAGCTTAGAGGGGGTTGTGGATGAGCAGTTCTTC. Translated: CASSLEGVVDEQFF.